The table lists the clone carrying this T cell receptor (beta chain) with many counts. Its matching antigen is unknown. Not enrolled were patients with uncontrolled infection, other autoimmune disease, pregnancy or lactation. V shed 5 bases and J 0 bases; nucleotides not matched to a gene: 7. The CDR3 has 15 amino acids. The V gene's germline CDR1 is MDHEN and CDR2 SYDVKM. This specimen belongs to a study of T cells in Graves' hyperthyroidism and ophthalmopathy. Study observations and caveats: Through a model of 13 V-J features, ophthalmopathy was separated from stable hyperthyroidism.

The source material, RNA transcripts, was used to amplify TCR beta CDR3 regions. The TCR CDR3 first-round RT-PCR relied on the HTBI primer set. From the multiplex PCR reads, TCRdb called clonotypes with MiXCR, one entry per CDR3 protein. The sample includes about 400,000 distinct CDR3 sequences, more than 12% of them seen just once. The source of this sequence is a woman under 40 with Graves' ophthalmopathy. Source material: blood. V is TRBV28 and J is TRBJ2-7; 7 positions agree with TRBD2. The CDR3 is CASSTPAGSSYEQYF. CDR3 coding DNA: TGTGCCAGCAGTACGCCAGCGGGGTCCTCCTACGAGCAGTACTTC.